Listed here are 11 T cell receptor beta chains from one sample, sequenced in a study of response to subunit inactivated influenza vaccine listed by TCRdb under 2018. Libraries came from RT-PCR. The sequencer was an Illumina HiSeq 2500. TCRdb applied fastp at Q25 and MiXCR to the public reads, then kept only in-frame beta chains. For every CDR3 protein sequence, its rows merge into one entry that carries the most common genes and DNA. Here the sample has 250,000 to 350,000 distinct CDR3 sequences; approximately 20% occur a single time. The ten top clones hold 10% of the sample. Material: PBMCs from blood, obtained roughly 20 months after vaccination. The source is a man aged 50 to 69 who received an inactivated influenza vaccine. Donor details come from another sample of the same person, matched by shared clones.

The chain has TRBV6-2 or TRBV6-3 and TRBJ2-2; D gene uncertain. Trimming left V 0 bases short and J 5 bases short, with 25 bases between. The CDR3 runs 20 residues. The germline CDR1 and CDR2 sequences are MNHEY and SVGEGT. DNA of the CDR3: TGTGCCAGCAGTTACTCGGGTCCCCGCCGACACGCCACGAGGACCGGGGAGCTGTTTTTT. Amino acids: CASSYSGPRRHATRTGELFF.

J is TRBJ2-7 and V is TRBV7-9; weak D call: TRBD2 (5 bases). Trimming removed 2 bases at V and 5 bases at J, with 16 bases between. The CDR3 runs to 15 residues. CDR1 and CDR2 (germline): SEHNR, FQNEAQ (reference sequence). Written as DNA, the CDR3 is TGTGCCAGCAGCTTAATTACGGGGTTTAGAAACGAGCAGTACTTC. Translation gives CASSLITGFRNEQYF.

This clonotype was recorded a few times. This chain's CDR3 is CASSWDSRSRNSPLHF. In DNA, the CDR3 is TGTGCCAGCAGTTGGGACAGCCGAAGCCGAAATTCACCCCTCCACTTT. This chain connects TRBV6-5 to TRBJ1-6, with 7 positions matching TRBD1. The CDR3 covers 16 residues. Germline V gives CDR1 MNHEY, CDR2 SVGAGI. V lost 4 bases to trimming and J lost 7 bases; unmatched junction nucleotides: 10.

This chain uses TRBV15 with TRBJ2-1, with D possibly TRBD2 on 6 matching bases. This CDR3 contains 17 residues. V lost 0 bases and J 1 base, leaving 13 bases between the germline ends. The germline V gene encodes CDR1 LNHNV and CDR2 YYDKDF (reference sequence). CDR3 sequence: CATSRDQGLDSYNEQFF. CDR3 coding DNA: TGTGCCACCAGCAGAGATCAGGGACTGGATTCCTACAATGAGCAGTTCTTC.

This clonotype occurred a few times. The chain is built from TRBV20-1 and TRBJ2-3, with D tentatively TRBD2 (6 bases). The length of the CDR3 is 13 residues. Per germline, CDR1 DFQATT and CDR2 SNEGSKA (reference sequence). Trimming removed 8 bases from V and 8 bases from J, with 20 bases in between. CDR3 DNA: TGCAGTTTCTCCGGGACTTGGGGAGTTACGCAGTATTTT. The encoded protein is CSFSGTWGVTQYF.

A few counts support this clonotype. The rearrangement joins TRBV7-2 to TRBJ2-6; unclear D gene. The CDR3 is 15 amino acids. V shed 5 bases and J shed 1 base, with 9 bases lying between them. Per the germline V gene, CDR1 is SGHTA and CDR2 is FQGNSA. This CDR3 reads CASSPQKSGANVLTF. The CDR3 bases are TGTGCCAGCAGCCCGCAGAAATCTGGGGCCAACGTCCTGACTTTC.

The V call is TRBV7-2, the J call TRBJ1-2; 8 bases map to TRBD1. This CDR3 region has 13 residues. CDR1 is SGHTA and CDR2 is FQGNSA in the germline V gene. Germline trimming cut 6 bases from V and 3 bases from J; bases unmatched to any gene: 3. The CDR3 DNA is TGTGCCAGCAGGCCAGGGGGCGACTATGGCTACACCTTC. Its protein product is CASRPGGDYGYTF.

This clonotype was found a few times. This chain uses TRBV6-1 with TRBJ1-3; 10 bases fit TRBD1. The CDR3 consists of 14 residues. Germline CDR1 MNHNS, CDR2 SASEGT. With 6 bases clipped from V and 7 bases from J, the junction kept 6 bases outside the gene matches. The CDR3 spells CASSQGQGGNTIYF. The DNA of the CDR3 is TGTGCCAGCAGCCAAGGACAGGGGGGGAACACCATATATTTT.

V and J are TRBV28 and TRBJ1-3; 8 nucleotides line up with TRBD1. The germline V gene encodes CDR1 MDHEN and CDR2 SYDVKM. This CDR3 spans 15 amino acids. V shed 6 bases, J shed 1 base, and the junction held 5 bases outside the gene matches. The CDR3 DNA reads as TGTGCCAGCAGCCTCTACAGGGGGTCTGGAAACACCATATATTTT. It is translated as CASSLYRGSGNTIYF.

This clonotype was observed a few times. The chain uses TRBV29-1 and TRBJ2-5, with a tentative D call TRBD1 (5 bases). Germline assignment: CDR1 SQVTM and CDR2 ANQGSEA. The V gene lost 8 bases and the J gene lost 7 bases, with 17 bases spanning the gap. The CDR3 runs 12 residues. For the CDR3, the DNA is TGCAGCCTTGGTAAAGACAGTAGGACCCAGTACTTC. Encoded protein: CSLGKDSRTQYF.

This clonotype was detected only a few times. V usage is TRBV10-3 and J usage is TRBJ1-1; possibly TRBD1 for D (5 bases). This CDR3 contains 13 residues. V was trimmed by 6 bases and J by 1 base, leaving 9 bases between them. CDR1 is ENHRY, CDR2 SYGVKD, per germline. Here the CDR3 DNA reads TGTGCCATCAGAAGGACACAGAACACTGAAGCTTTCTTT. It codes for CAIRRTQNTEAFF.